This T cell receptor beta chain was identified in a study of cytomegalovirus exposure and HLA in healthy donors. General observations from the study: Researchers had no immune exposure information except CMV serostatus available.

Primers: 60 Vbeta forward and 13 Jbeta reverse. Method: immunoSEQ multiplex PCR; TCRdb's copy keeps in-frame clones and lacks some. This sample carries under 200,000 clones, roughly 72% of them seen once, and the ten largest clones take roughly 2.1%. A few counts support this clone. Its cognate antigen is unknown. The sequenced material came from PBMCs. The TCR comes from a woman in her thirties in good health and CMV-seropositive.

CDR3 in DNA: TGTGCCAGCAGTTTGTCGGGCGGGGAGGCCACTGAAGCTTTCTTT. It specifies CASSLSGGEATEAFF. J is TRBJ1-1 and V is TRBV28, with D uncertain. The CDR3 is 15 amino acids. Trimming removed 3 bases from V and 4 bases from J, with 15 bases in between. Germline loops: CDR1 MDHEN, CDR2 SYDVKM.